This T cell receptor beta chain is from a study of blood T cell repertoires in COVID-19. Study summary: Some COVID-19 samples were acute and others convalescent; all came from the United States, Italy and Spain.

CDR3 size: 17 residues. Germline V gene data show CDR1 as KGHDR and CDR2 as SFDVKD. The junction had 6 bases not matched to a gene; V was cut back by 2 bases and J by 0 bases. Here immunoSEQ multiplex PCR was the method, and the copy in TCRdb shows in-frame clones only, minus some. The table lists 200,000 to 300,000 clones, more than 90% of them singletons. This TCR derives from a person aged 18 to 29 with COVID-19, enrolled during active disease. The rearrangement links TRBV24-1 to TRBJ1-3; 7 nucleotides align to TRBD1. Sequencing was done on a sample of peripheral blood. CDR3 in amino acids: CATSDSKTGSSGNTIYF. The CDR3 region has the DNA TGTGCCACCAGTGATTCGAAGACAGGGTCCTCTGGAAACACCATATATTTT.